This TCR gamma chain is drawn from a study of intestinal T cells in coeliac disease (dated by TCRdb to about 2020). Describing the broader study: In the TRG cohort, coeliac patients were much younger than controls, with a mean age of 16.0 years compared with about 56 years. A second, larger TCR-gamma (TRG) cohort comprised duodenal biopsies from 33 coeliac disease patients and approximately 20 non-coeliac controls. The TCR-delta (TRD) cohort included duodenal biopsies from around eleven coeliac disease patients and around eleven non-coeliac controls. The paper's findings and limits, for the study overall: Clustering based on TRG put most of the roughly 54 biopsies (approximately 94%) in the right class, and the reported leave-one-out accuracy was roughly 87%. It was not possible to tell repeated CDR3 amino acid sequences apart from PCR duplicates. Age was significantly different between the coeliac and control groups, but splitting the analysis by age did not give a significant classification. All 20 or so biopsies in training were correctly classified by TRD kmer-based clustering, and a leave-one-out accuracy of roughly 89% was reported. FFPE-derived DNA was found to be relatively degraded, and loss of a proportion of TCR sequences in each sample was likely caused by this degradation.

For each case, genomic DNA was isolated from ten 5-um FFPE scrolls with the QIAamp DNA FFPE tissue kit. To test whether coeliac disease could be classified from the TCR repertoire, the study used duodenal biopsies that were formalin-fixed paraffin-embedded, fully anonymised, and surplus to diagnostic needs. The controls had upper endoscopy for reflux, dyspepsia or gastritis, and there was no clinical or histological suspicion of coeliac disease in any of the controls. The library came from multiplex PCR. The sample was run on an Ion Torrent PGM. TRG repertoires were amplified from around 0.2 ug of biopsy DNA with the LymphoTrack kit, in which Illumina adapters are carried by the primers. After purification with AMPure XP beads and quantification on a 2100 Bioanalyzer, the TRG amplicons were pooled in equimolar amounts. An Ion PGM instrument was used to sequence the TRG libraries. Processing in the source paper ran as follows. FastX discarded any read in which over 10% of nucleotides had a quality score below the third quartile for that patient. IMGT/HighV-QUEST was used to align reads in order to assign V, D and J genes, locate CDR3 regions and judge functionality. After the sequences were translated into amino acids, every sequence predicted to be non-functional was thrown out. CDR3s were split into kmers with and without positional annotation, PCA was performed on kmer frequencies, and samples were clustered using all 1023 combinations of PCs 1-10. Leave-one-out cross-validation was used to validate the classification, with parameters re-optimised on the remaining samples in each round. Shannon diversity was calculated using the vegan R package from repeated random subsamples equal to the lowest read count. The public reads were reprocessed by TCRdb using CATT, and rows of matching DNA were later combined. The V and J calls follow TCRdb's processing rather than the paper's. The sample profile shows 300 to 350 gamma-chain clones; 50% to 65% of them were found once. In total, the top ten clones hold around 45% of the sample.

Taken from cysteine to phenylalanine, the CDR3 has 13 residues. Of all the DNA, just the CDR3 is kept, 39 bases in frame from base 1. V is pruned by 8 bases and J by 12 bases, leaving 17 bases of the junction without a gene match. A word on this clone: What this receptor recognizes is not known. The protein in TCRdb stems from a much larger clone and differs at residue 10 from this DNA's translation, likely a read error; here the protein is translated from the DNA.

The sequenced sample consisted of a duodenal biopsy. The receptor chain draws on TRGV10 and TRGJ1 or TRGJ2. TRGV10 is an open reading frame, and its role is uncertain. The TCR originated in a human donor who served as a control with a normal duodenal biopsy, not a healthy volunteer. The DNA sequence follows: TGTGCTGCGTGGGATTTAGGGACAACTAGGAAACTCTTT. It translates to CAAWDLGTTRKLF.